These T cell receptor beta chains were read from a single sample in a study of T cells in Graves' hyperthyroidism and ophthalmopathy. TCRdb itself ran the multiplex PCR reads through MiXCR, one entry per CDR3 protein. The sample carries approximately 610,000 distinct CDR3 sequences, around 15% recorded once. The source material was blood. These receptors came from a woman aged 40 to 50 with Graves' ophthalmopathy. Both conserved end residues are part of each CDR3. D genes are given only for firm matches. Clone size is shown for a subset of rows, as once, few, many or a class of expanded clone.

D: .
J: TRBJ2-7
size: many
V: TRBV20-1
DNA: TGCAGTGCTAGAGATATCGGCAAGACCTACGAGCAGTACTTC
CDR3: CSARDIGKTYEQYF

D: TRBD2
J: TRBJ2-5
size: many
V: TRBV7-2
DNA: TGTGCCAGCAGCTTAGGGTTGCTAGCGGGAGGGCCGGAGACCCAGTACTTC
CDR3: CASSLGLLAGGPETQYF

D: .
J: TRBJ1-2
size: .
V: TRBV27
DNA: TGTGCCAGCAGGAGGGCTTTTAGGGGCTCCTATTATGGCTACACCTTC
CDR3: CASRRAFRGSYYGYTF

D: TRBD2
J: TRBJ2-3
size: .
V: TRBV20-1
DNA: TGCAGTGCTAGAGGAAGAGCGGGGGGTGCTAGCACAGATACGCAGTATTTT
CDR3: CSARGRAGGASTDTQYF

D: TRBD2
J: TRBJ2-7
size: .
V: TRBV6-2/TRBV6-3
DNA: TGTGCCAGCAGGTCCGGGACTAGGAGGTACGAGCAGTACTTC
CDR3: CASRSGTRRYEQYF

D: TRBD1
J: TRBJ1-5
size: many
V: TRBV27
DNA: TGTGCCAGCAACCCGGACAGGGGGGAGAAGCCCCAGCATTTT
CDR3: CASNPDRGEKPQHF

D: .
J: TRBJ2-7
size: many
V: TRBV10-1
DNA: TGCGCCAGCAGTAAATTGCCAGGAGATCCCTACGAGCAGTACTTC
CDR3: CASSKLPGDPYEQYF

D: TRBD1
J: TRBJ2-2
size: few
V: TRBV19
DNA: TGTGCCAGTAGTATAGGCCAAGGACAGGGAAAACGAACCGGGGAGCTGTTTTTT
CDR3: CASSIGQGQGKRTGELFF

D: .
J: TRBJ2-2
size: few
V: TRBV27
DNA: TGTGCCAGCAGTTTATCGCTCCGGGAATTTAACCCCGGGGAGCTGTTTTTT
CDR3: CASSLSLREFNPGELFF

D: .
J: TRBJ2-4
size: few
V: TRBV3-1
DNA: TGTGCCAGCAGCCAAGAGGGACGCACCTCGTTGAACTTC
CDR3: CASSQEGRTSLNF

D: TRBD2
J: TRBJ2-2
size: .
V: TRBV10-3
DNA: TGTGCCATCAGCACCGGGACTAGCGCCACCGGGGGGCTGTTTTTT
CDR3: CAISTGTSATGGLFF

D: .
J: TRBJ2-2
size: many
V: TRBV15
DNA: TGTGCCACCAGCAGAGACAGATCGAACACCGGGGAGCTGTTTTTT
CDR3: CATSRDRSNTGELFF

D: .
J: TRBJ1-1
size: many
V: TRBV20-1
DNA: TGCAGTGCTAGAGATGGTTATCGGGGGGAAGCTTTCTTT
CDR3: CSARDGYRGEAFF

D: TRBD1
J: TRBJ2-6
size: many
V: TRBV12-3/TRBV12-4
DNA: TGTGCCAGCAGCCCCATCCTCGACAGGGACTCTGGGGCCAACGTCCTGACTTTC
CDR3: CASSPILDRDSGANVLTF

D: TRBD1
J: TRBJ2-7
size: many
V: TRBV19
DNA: TGTGCCAGTAGTATCGGGGGACAGGGCTACGAGCAGTACTTC
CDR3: CASSIGGQGYEQYF

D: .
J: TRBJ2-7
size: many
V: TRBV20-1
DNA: TGCAGTGCTAGAGTGATAGGGAAGCCCTACGAGCAGTACTTC
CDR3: CSARVIGKPYEQYF

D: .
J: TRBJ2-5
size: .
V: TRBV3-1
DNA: TGTGCCAGCAGCCAAGATTCTGCCCAGTACTTC
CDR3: CASSQDSAQYF

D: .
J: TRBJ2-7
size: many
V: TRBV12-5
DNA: TGTGCTAGTGGTTTGGCCGAGGTTAAGCAGTACTTC
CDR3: CASGLAEVKQYF

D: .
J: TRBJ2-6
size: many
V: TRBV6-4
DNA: TGTGCCAGCAAAGCTAAGGGGCCCTCTACCGGGGCCAACGTCCTGACTTTC
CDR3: CASKAKGPSTGANVLTF

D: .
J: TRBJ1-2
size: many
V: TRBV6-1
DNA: TGTGCCAGCAGTGAAGCGAGCGCGACTAACTATGGCTACACCTTC
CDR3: CASSEASATNYGYTF

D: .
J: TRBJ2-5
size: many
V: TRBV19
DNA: TGTGCCAGTAGCCCAGGAAGATTTCAAGAGACCCAGTACTTC
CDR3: CASSPGRFQETQYF

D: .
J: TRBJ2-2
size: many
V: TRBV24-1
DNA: TGTGCCACCAGTGAGACGACGGGGTCTAACACCGGGGAGCTGTTTTTT
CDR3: CATSETTGSNTGELFF

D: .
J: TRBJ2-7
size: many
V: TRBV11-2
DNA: TGTGCCAGCAGCCAGGCAAGGGGGACTTCCGAGCAGTACTTC
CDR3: CASSQARGTSEQYF

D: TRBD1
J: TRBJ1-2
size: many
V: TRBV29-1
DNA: TGCAGCGTCGGACAGGGGATGGACTATGGCTACACCTTC
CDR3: CSVGQGMDYGYTF

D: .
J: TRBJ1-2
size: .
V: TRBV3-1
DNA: TGTGCCAGCAGCCAAGAAGGGGCCTATGGCTACACCTTC
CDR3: CASSQEGAYGYTF

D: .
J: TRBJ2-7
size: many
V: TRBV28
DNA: TGTGCCAGCAGTTCCGCAGAGCTTAACGAGCAGTACTTC
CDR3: CASSSAELNEQYF

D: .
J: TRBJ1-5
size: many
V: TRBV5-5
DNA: TGTGCCAGCAGAATGGCCCTGGGGCTCGGGCAGCCCCAGCATTTT
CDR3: CASRMALGLGQPQHF

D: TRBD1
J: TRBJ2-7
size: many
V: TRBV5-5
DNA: TGTGCCAGCAGCCTCCGGACAGGGGGGGGCGAGCAGTACTTC
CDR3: CASSLRTGGGEQYF

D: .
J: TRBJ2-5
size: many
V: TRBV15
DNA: TGTGCCACCAGCAGAGTTCCTCAGGAGCAAGAGACCCAGTACTTC
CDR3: CATSRVPQEQETQYF

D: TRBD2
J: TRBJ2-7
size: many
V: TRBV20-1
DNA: TGCAGTGCTGGACCCCGGGGTAGCGGGAGCTACGAGCAGTACTTC
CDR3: CSAGPRGSGSYEQYF

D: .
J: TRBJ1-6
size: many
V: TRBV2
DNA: TGTGCCAGCAGTGATATCACAGGGCCTAATTCACCCCTCCACTTT
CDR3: CASSDITGPNSPLHF

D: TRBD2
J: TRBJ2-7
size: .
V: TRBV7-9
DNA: TGTGCCAGCAGCAGAGTAGCGGGCCCCTACGAGCAGTACTTC
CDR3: CASSRVAGPYEQYF

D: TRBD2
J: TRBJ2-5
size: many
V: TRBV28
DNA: TGCGCCAGCAGCGGGGGAGGAGAGACCCAGTACTTC
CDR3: CASSGGGETQYF

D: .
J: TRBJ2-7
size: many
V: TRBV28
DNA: TGTGCCAGCAGTTTTATAGGATCTACCTACGAGCAGTACTTC
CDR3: CASSFIGSTYEQYF

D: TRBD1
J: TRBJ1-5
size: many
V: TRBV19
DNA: TGTGCCAGTAGTATGAAGGGGGCGGAAAATCAGCCCCAGCATTTT
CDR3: CASSMKGAENQPQHF

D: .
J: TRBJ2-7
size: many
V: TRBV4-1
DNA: TGCGCCAGCAGCCCTCGGGACGGGAGCTCCTACGAGCAGTACTTC
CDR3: CASSPRDGSSYEQYF

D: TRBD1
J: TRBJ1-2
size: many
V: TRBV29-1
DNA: TGCAGCGCTGGGACAGGGGGTAGCTATGGCTACACCTTC
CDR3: CSAGTGGSYGYTF

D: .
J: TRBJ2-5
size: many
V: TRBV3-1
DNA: TGTGCCAGCAGCCAAGATCGGGTGTGGGAGACCCAGTACTTC
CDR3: CASSQDRVWETQYF

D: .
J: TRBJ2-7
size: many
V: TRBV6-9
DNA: TGTGCCAGCAGTTACCTTTCACCTATTCGGGGTCCGAGCTCCTACGAGCAGTACTTC
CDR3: CASSYLSPIRGPSSYEQYF

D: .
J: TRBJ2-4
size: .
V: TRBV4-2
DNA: TGTGCCAGCAGCCGGGCGCAACTAGGACCTAACGGGAACATTCAGTACTTC
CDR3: CASSRAQLGPNGNIQYF

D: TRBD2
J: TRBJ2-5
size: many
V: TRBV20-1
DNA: TGCAGTGGTTTAGCGGGAGAAGAGACCCAGTACTTC
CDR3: CSGLAGEETQYF

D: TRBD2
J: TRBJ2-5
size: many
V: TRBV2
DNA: TGTGCCAGCCTTAGGAGCGGGGGCGAAGAGACCCAGTACTTC
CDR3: CASLRSGGEETQYF

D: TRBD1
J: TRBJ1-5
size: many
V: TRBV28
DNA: TGTGCCAGCAGTTTGTACTGGGACAGAAGCAATCAGCCCCAGCATTTT
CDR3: CASSLYWDRSNQPQHF

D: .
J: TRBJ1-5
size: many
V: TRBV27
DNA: TGTGCCAGCAGTGGACAATCGCTCAATCAGCCCCAGCATTTT
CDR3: CASSGQSLNQPQHF

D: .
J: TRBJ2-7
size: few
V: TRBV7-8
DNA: TGTGCCAGCAGCCCCCCCCGGATGAGCTCCTACGAGCAGTACTTC
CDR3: CASSPPRMSSYEQYF

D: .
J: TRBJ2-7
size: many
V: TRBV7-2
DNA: TGTGCCAGCAGCACAAACAGGTACTCCTACGAGCAGTACTTC
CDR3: CASSTNRYSYEQYF

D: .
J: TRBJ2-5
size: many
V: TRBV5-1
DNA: TGCGCCAGCAGCTTGGCCTCTAGGATTGGGCAAGAGACCCAGTACTTC
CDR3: CASSLASRIGQETQYF

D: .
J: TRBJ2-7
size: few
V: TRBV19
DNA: TGTGCCAGTAGTATCCCTTTCAGAGTCGAGCAGTACTTC
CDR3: CASSIPFRVEQYF

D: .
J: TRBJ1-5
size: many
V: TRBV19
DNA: TGTGCCAGTAGTCAGGGTTCTCCGTATAATCAGCCCCAGCATTTT
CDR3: CASSQGSPYNQPQHF

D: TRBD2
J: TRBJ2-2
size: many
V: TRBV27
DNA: TGTGCCAGCAGTCTGGCGAGTCGTAAGCGGGAAAGGGGCACCGGGGAGCTGTTTTTT
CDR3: CASSLASRKRERGTGELFF

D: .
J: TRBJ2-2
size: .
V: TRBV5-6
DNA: TGTGCCAGCAGCTTGGGAACCCGATTAAACACCGGGGAGCTGTTTTTT
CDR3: CASSLGTRLNTGELFF

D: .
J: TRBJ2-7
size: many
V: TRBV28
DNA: TGTGCCAGCAGTTTACGTCTCGACGAGCAGTACTTC
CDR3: CASSLRLDEQYF

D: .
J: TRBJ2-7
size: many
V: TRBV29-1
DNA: TGCAGCGTTGAAGCCTTAGATGGAGGCCGATACGAGCAGTACTTC
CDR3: CSVEALDGGRYEQYF